These 29 T cell receptor beta chains were all obtained from the same sample, sequenced in a study of T cell responses to AZD1222 COVID-19 vaccine. Here immunoSEQ multiplex PCR was the method, and the copy in TCRdb shows in-frame clones only, minus some. This sample carries 110,000 to 150,000 clones, approximately 90% of them seen once, and the ten largest clones take around 3.8%. Here the sequenced sample was peripheral blood, taken on day 0 of AZD1222 vaccination. The source is an adult in good health.

V is TRBV25-1 and J is TRBJ1-1; D is ambiguous. The V end lost 5 bases, the J end lost 3 bases, and 10 bases lay between the germline ends. The CDR3 spans 13 residues. CDR1 is MGHDK and CDR2 is SYGVNS in the germline V gene. This CDR3 is CASSPIGYTEAFF. The CDR3 nucleotides read TGTGCCAGCAGTCCTATAGGATACACTGAAGCTTTCTTT.

The J gene is TRBJ2-1, the V gene TRBV10-1, with D possibly TRBD2 on 6 matching bases. The V end was cut by 2 bases, the J end by 0 bases, with 8 bases between. CDR1 and CDR2 from the germline V gene are WNHNN and SYGVQD (reference sequence). The CDR3 runs to 15 residues. The CDR3 protein is CASSERGSSYNEQFF. DNA for the CDR3: TGCGCCAGCAGTGAGCGGGGGAGCTCCTACAATGAGCAGTTCTTC.

This clone appeared a single time. The V and J genes are TRBV5-1 and TRBJ1-1; 7 bases fit TRBD1. The CDR3 runs to 14 residues. Germline loops: CDR1 SGHRS, CDR2 YFSETQ. Trimming took 5 bases from V and 7 from J; bases not matched to a gene: 11. CDR3 nucleotides: TGCGCCAGCAGAGGGACAGCGGGGCCAAATGAAGCTTTCTTT. Translation: CASRGTAGPNEAFF.

The chain carries TRBV5-6 and TRBJ2-1, with D possibly being TRBD2 (6 bases). The germline gives CDR1 SGHDT, CDR2 YYEEEE. The CDR3 sequence is 14 residues long. V shed 4 bases and J shed 12 bases, with 20 bases lying between them. The CDR3 sequence is CASSLQEPLGGQFF. For the CDR3, the DNA is TGTGCCAGCAGCCTCCAGGAGCCCCTGGGGGGGCAGTTCTTC.

The chain combines TRBV5-4 with TRBJ2-3; the match to TRBD1 covers 8 bases. The CDR3 is 15 residues long. V lost 2 bases and J lost 2; bases outside the gene matches: 4. The germline CDR1 and CDR2 sequences are SGHNT and YYREEE (reference sequence). The CDR3 here is CASSFDRGHTDTQYF. The CDR3 DNA is TGTGCCAGCAGCTTCGACAGGGGACACACAGATACGCAGTATTTT.

The J gene is TRBJ1-5, the V gene TRBV7-6; TRBD1 might be the D (6 bases). CDR3 length: 17 residues. The V end was cut by 2 bases, the J end by 2 bases, with 16 bases between. Germline V gene data show CDR1 as SGHVS and CDR2 as FNYEAQ. CDR3 protein: CASSLSGGRSGNQPQHF. The CDR3 DNA sequence: TGTGCCAGCAGCTTAAGCGGGGGGCGAAGCGGCAATCAGCCCCAGCATTTT.

Written as DNA, the CDR3 is TGTGCCAGCTCACCGCCTAGCGCACCCTACAATGAGCAGTTCTTC. This codes for CASSPPSAPYNEQFF. The chain combines TRBV18 with TRBJ2-1; D is perhaps TRBD2 (6 bases). With 3 bases removed from V and 2 bases from J, the gap between germline ends came to 11 bases. This CDR3 has 15 amino acids. Germline V CDR1 and CDR2: KGHSH, LQKENI.

The chain recombines TRBV5-1 with TRBJ1-4; weak D call: TRBD1 (5 bases). The germline V gene encodes CDR1 SGHRS and CDR2 YFSETQ. The ends were cut back, 2 bases at V and 4 bases at J, with 15 bases in the middle. The CDR3 is 16 residues long. As DNA, the CDR3 is TGCGCCAGCAGCTTAGGCACAGGTTTCCTTAATGAAAAACTGTTTTTT. Its protein is CASSLGTGFLNEKLFF.

The DNA for the CDR3 is TGCGCCAGCAGCCAATCAGCCGGCTCTGGGGCCAACGTCCTGACTTTC. Translating gives CASSQSAGSGANVLTF. This sequence joins TRBV4-3 and TRBJ2-6, with D uncertain. Germline-derived CDR1 and CDR2 are LGHNA and YSLEER. V lost 2 bases and J 0 bases, leaving 8 bases between the germline ends. This CDR3 comprises 16 residues.

As concerns this clone: Other DNA sequences in this sample translate to the same CDR3. V is TRBV30 and J is TRBJ2-7; perhaps TRBD1 as D (5 bases). Trimming shortened V by 0 bases and J by 2 bases, and 5 bases separated the two germline ends. Looked up from germline, CDR1 is GTSNPN and CDR2 is SVGIG (reference sequence). CDR3 length: 12 residues. CDR3 region: CAWSVGPYEQYF. For the CDR3, the DNA is TGTGCCTGGAGTGTGGGGCCCTACGAGCAGTACTTC. Complete variable domain (other parts from reference TRBV30 and TRBJ2-7): SQTIHQWPATLVQPVGSPLSLECTVEGTSNPNLYWYRQAAGRGLQLLFYSVGIGQISSEVPQNLSASRPQDRQFILSSKKLLLSDSGFYLCAWSVGPYEQYFGPGTRLTVT.

The chain uses TRBV3-1 (or the pseudogene TRBV3-2) and TRBJ2-3; 8 nucleotides match TRBD2. J was trimmed by 5 bases and V by 1 base; bases with no gene match: 5. Germline V gene data show CDR1 as LGHDT and CDR2 as YNNKEL (reference sequence). The CDR3 has 15 residues. The CDR3 nucleotides are TGTGCCAGCAGCCAAGGTGATCTAGCGGGAGATACGCAGTATTTT. Its translation is CASSQGDLAGDTQYF.

The V call is TRBV23-1, the J call TRBJ2-7; D unclear. TRBV23-1 is an ORF; its function is uncertain. The CDR3 totals 15 residues. V lost 2 bases, J lost 2 bases, and 13 bases lay in between. CDR3 in DNA: TGCGCCAGCAGTCAAATCGATTCAGAGGCCTACGAGCAGTACTTC. It encodes CASSQIDSEAYEQYF.

This clone was recorded once. The V and J genes are TRBV2 and TRBJ2-3; no clear D. In germline, CDR1 is SNHLY, CDR2 FYNNEI. The CDR3 has 14 residues. Trimming left V 4 bases short and J 2 bases short, with 10 bases between. The CDR3 region is CASSARILTDTQYF. DNA for the CDR3: TGTGCCAGCAGTGCCAGGATCCTCACAGATACGCAGTATTTT.

The chain combines TRBV4-3 with TRBJ2-7, with TRBD2 identical over 8 bases. Trimming took 0 bases from V and 0 from J; bases not matched to a gene: 4. Germline V gives CDR1 LGHNA, CDR2 YSLEER. The length of the CDR3 is 16 residues. For the CDR3, the DNA is TGCGCCAGCAGCCAAGATACTAGCGGATACTCCTACGAGCAGTACTTC. Protein product: CASSQDTSGYSYEQYF.

The CDR3 DNA sequence: TGTGCCAGCAGCAAACAGGGCTCGAACACTGAAGCTTTCTTT. Translated: CASSKQGSNTEAFF. The chain uses TRBV9 and TRBJ1-1; weak D call: TRBD1 (6 bases). The CDR3 totals 14 residues. Germline V lookup: CDR1 SGDLS, CDR2 YYNGEE. The germline V and J ends were trimmed by 4 bases and 1 base, with 11 bases remaining between them. Looking up the rest from reference TRBV9 and TRBJ1-1 gives the full variable domain: DSGVTQTPKHLITATGQRVTLRCSPRSGDLSVYWYQQSLDQGLQFLIQYYNGEERAKGNILERFSAQQFPDLHSELNLSSLELGDSALYFCASSKQGSNTEAFFGQGTRLTVV.

The rearrangement uses TRBV7-7 and TRBJ2-2; 7 bases are a match to TRBD2. Trimming removed 4 bases from V and 6 bases from J; junction bases left unmatched: 14. This CDR3 spans 17 amino acids. Germline assignment: CDR1 SSHAT and CDR2 FNYEAQ (reference sequence). In nucleotides, the CDR3 is TGTGCCAGCAGCTCCGCCCGCGGGGGTACGGGGGCCGGGGAGCTGTTTTTT. This codes for CASSSARGGTGAGELFF.

V and J are TRBV19 and TRBJ2-1; TRBD2 matches at 8 bases. CDR1 LNHDA and CDR2 SQIVND come from the germline V gene (reference sequence). The CDR3 length is 15 residues. Trimming removed 7 bases from V and 4 bases from J; junction bases left unmatched: 9. The CDR3 sequence is CASTPPERGYNEQFF. CDR3 bases: TGTGCCAGTACCCCGCCGGAGCGGGGGTACAATGAGCAGTTCTTC.

The chain uses TRBV27 and TRBJ2-2; TRBD2 aligns across 10 bases. Germline values: CDR1 MNHEY, CDR2 SMNVEV (reference sequence). This CDR3 contains 18 residues. V trimming: 9 bases; J trimming: 3 bases; junction bases outside the gene matches: 16. The CDR3 DNA is TGTGCCAGGCAAAGGGTGATAGCGGGAGGCCCCGACACCGGGGAGCTGTTTTTT. Encoded protein: CARQRVIAGGPDTGELFF.

The chain combines TRBV9 with TRBJ1-3; a possible D gene is TRBD1 (5 bases). Trimming stripped 4 bases from V and 1 base from J, with 15 bases between. The CDR3 runs 16 residues. Germline values: CDR1 SGDLS, CDR2 YYNGEE. The CDR3 spells CASSPQSGGSGNTIYF. The DNA of the CDR3 is TGTGCCAGCAGCCCCCAGAGTGGGGGTTCTGGAAACACCATATATTTT.

The genes are TRBV6-5 and TRBJ2-1, with TRBD1 matching over 7 bases. The germline V gene encodes CDR1 MNHEY and CDR2 SVGAGI. The CDR3 spans 15 residues. The junction had 9 bases not matched to a gene; V was cut back by 6 bases and J by 4 bases. CDR3 sequence: CASSPPGQRYNEQFF. The DNA for the CDR3 is TGTGCCAGCAGCCCACCGGGACAGAGGTACAATGAGCAGTTCTTC.

The rearrangement joins TRBV2 to TRBJ2-1; weak D call: TRBD1 (5 bases). The CDR3 runs to 14 residues. Trimming removed 3 bases from V and 5 bases from J, with 11 bases in between. Germline-derived CDR1 and CDR2 are SNHLY and FYNNEI. DNA for the CDR3: TGTGCCAGCAGTGACTGGACCAGGGACAATGAGCAGTTCTTC. Its translation is CASSDWTRDNEQFF. The whole variable domain, filled in from reference TRBV2 and TRBJ2-1, reads EPEVTQTPSHQVTQMGQEVILRCVPISNHLYFYWYRQILGQKVEFLVSFYNNEISEKSEIFDDQFSVERPDGSNFTLKIRSTKLEDSAMYFCASSDWTRDNEQFFGPGTRLTVL.

This clone came up once. The genes are TRBV7-9 and TRBJ2-1; D is possibly TRBD1 or TRBD2 (5 bases each). V was clipped by 4 bases and J by 8 bases, with 21 bases between them. The germline V gene encodes CDR1 SEHNR and CDR2 FQNEAQ (reference sequence). The CDR3 totals 16 residues. The chain's CDR3 is CASSSKGTRLLDEQFF. DNA for the CDR3: TGTGCCAGCAGCTCAAAAGGGACCCGCCTCCTCGATGAGCAGTTCTTC.

The genes are TRBV7-2 and TRBJ2-1; tentative D call: TRBD2 (5 bases). V lost 6 bases and J lost 8, with 11 bases in between. The CDR3 consists of 12 residues. Per germline, CDR1 SGHTA and CDR2 FQGNSA. The CDR3 protein is CASRLEGYEQFF. DNA of the CDR3: TGTGCCAGCAGACTAGAAGGTTATGAGCAGTTCTTC.

The rearrangement joins TRBV4-3 to TRBJ1-1; no firm D call. The CDR3 is 14 amino acids. Germline V gene sequence: CDR1 LGHNA, CDR2 YSLEER. Trimming took 0 bases from V and 7 from J, leaving 12 bases between them. The CDR3 sequence: CASSQDTSRIEAFF. DNA for the CDR3: TGCGCCAGCAGCCAAGATACCTCCCGGATTGAAGCTTTCTTT.

The count of this clone is one. The chain employs TRBV6-6 and TRBJ1-1; D is ambiguous. CDR1 and CDR2 from the germline V gene are MNHNY and SVGAGI (reference sequence). The CDR3 spans 14 residues. Trimming cost V 7 bases and J 0 bases, with 12 bases left between them. CDR3 coding DNA: TGTGCCAGCACCGAGGACGGGGTGAACACTGAAGCTTTCTTT. Amino acids: CASTEDGVNTEAFF.

The rearrangement uses TRBV14 and TRBJ1-2; D possibly corresponds to TRBD1 (5 bases). This CDR3 is 13 amino acids long. The germline V gene encodes CDR1 SGHDN and CDR2 FVKESK. V lost 0 bases, J lost 7 bases, and 9 bases lay in between. CDR3 residues: CASSQDRASGYTF. In nucleotides, the CDR3 is TGTGCCAGCAGCCAAGACAGGGCCAGTGGCTACACCTTC.

The count of this clone is one. The same CDR3 can be traced to other DNA sequences in this sample. V and J are TRBV5-1 and TRBJ2-3, with unresolved D. From germline, CDR1 is SGHRS and CDR2 YFSETQ. The CDR3 is made up of 14 amino acids. The ends were cut back, 0 bases at V and 0 bases at J, with 5 bases in the middle. CDR3 nucleotides: TGCGCCAGCAGCTTGGTTCGGAGCACAGATACGCAGTATTTT. Translating gives CASSLVRSTDTQYF.

About this clone itself: Other DNA sequences in this sample translate to the same CDR3. The chain links TRBV6-5 to TRBJ2-7; the match to TRBD2 covers 11 bases. The trim removed 5 bases at V and 2 bases at J, leaving 5 bases unmatched. The CDR3 consists of 15 residues. The germline CDR1 and CDR2 sequences are MNHEY and SVGAGI. The CDR3 reads CASSQPGLAAYEQYF. Written as DNA, the CDR3 is TGTGCCAGCAGTCAACCGGGACTAGCGGCCTACGAGCAGTACTTC.

The genes are TRBV6-5 and TRBJ2-1; D gene unclear. Germline V lookup: CDR1 MNHEY, CDR2 SVGAGI. The ends were cut back, 3 bases at V and 7 bases at J, with 7 bases in the middle. The CDR3 covers 12 residues. The CDR3 reads CASSYALNEQFF. CDR3 sequence (DNA): TGTGCCAGCAGTTATGCCCTAAATGAGCAGTTCTTC.